These T cell receptor beta chains were read from a single sample in a study of shared clonotypes between healthy human individuals. Only in-frame clones appear in the TCRdb table, and some are missing; sequencing was by immunoSEQ multiplex PCR. Among some 2,000,000 clones listed, 85% to 95% were seen once. Source material: naive CD4+ T cells sorted from blood. The receptors shown here come from a man younger than 35 in good health. Both conserved end residues are part of each CDR3. Fields, in order: D gene, clone size, J gene, V gene, CDR3 protein, CDR3 DNA. D genes are given only for firm matches. Size values are once, few and many counts, or a class for expanded clones, and some rows have none.

d_call: .; clone_size: .; j_call: TRBJ1-2; v_call: TRBV30; cdr3_aa: CAWTHQGVLGYTF; cdr3_nt: TGTGCCTGGACACACCAGGGAGTCCTTGGCTACACCTTC
d_call: TRBD1; clone_size: .; j_call: TRBJ2-2; v_call: TRBV7-6; cdr3_aa: CASSLVMQGAFPGELFF; cdr3_nt: TGTGCCAGCAGCTTAGTTATGCAGGGGGCGTTTCCCGGGGAGCTGTTTTTT
d_call: .; clone_size: .; j_call: TRBJ1-6; v_call: TRBV4-3; cdr3_aa: CASSQDGGANSPLHF; cdr3_nt: TGCGCCAGCAGCCAAGACGGGGGGGCAAATTCACCCCTCCACTTT
d_call: .; clone_size: .; j_call: TRBJ2-5; v_call: TRBV10-3; cdr3_aa: CAIGVPGQETQYF; cdr3_nt: TGTGCCATAGGGGTCCCCGGCCAAGAGACCCAGTACTTC
d_call: TRBD2; clone_size: .; j_call: TRBJ2-1; v_call: TRBV7-2; cdr3_aa: CASRNSGRARNEQFF; cdr3_nt: TGTGCCAGCAGGAATAGCGGGAGGGCCCGGAATGAGCAGTTCTTC
d_call: TRBD2; clone_size: .; j_call: TRBJ2-1; v_call: TRBV15; cdr3_aa: CATSRVVGASGLGSYNEQFF; cdr3_nt: TGTGCCACCAGCAGAGTAGTCGGCGCTAGCGGGTTGGGTTCCTACAATGAGCAGTTCTTC
d_call: .; clone_size: .; j_call: TRBJ1-2; v_call: TRBV20-1; cdr3_aa: CSASSYYGYTF; cdr3_nt: TGCAGTGCTAGTTCCTACTATGGCTACACCTTC
d_call: .; clone_size: .; j_call: TRBJ2-3; v_call: TRBV4-1; cdr3_aa: CASSQDSAASTDTQYF; cdr3_nt: TGCGCCAGCAGCCAAGATTCGGCTGCTAGCACAGATACGCAGTATTTT
d_call: TRBD1; clone_size: .; j_call: TRBJ2-7; v_call: TRBV9; cdr3_aa: CASSAGQGGTYEQYF; cdr3_nt: TGTGCCAGCAGCGCGGGACAGGGGGGGACCTACGAGCAGTACTTC
d_call: TRBD1; clone_size: .; j_call: TRBJ1-1; v_call: TRBV29-1; cdr3_aa: CSVEGTGRNTEAFF; cdr3_nt: TGCAGCGTTGAAGGGACAGGGAGAAACACTGAAGCTTTCTTT
d_call: TRBD2; clone_size: .; j_call: TRBJ2-1; v_call: TRBV10-3; cdr3_aa: CAISEVAGGFSSYNEQFF; cdr3_nt: TGTGCCATCAGTGAGGTAGCGGGGGGCTTCAGCTCCTACAATGAGCAGTTCTTC
d_call: .; clone_size: .; j_call: TRBJ2-7; v_call: TRBV6-5; cdr3_aa: CASGAGIINGYEQYF; cdr3_nt: TGTGCCAGCGGCGCGGGTATAATAAATGGCTACGAGCAGTACTTC
d_call: TRBD1; clone_size: .; j_call: TRBJ2-7; v_call: TRBV19; cdr3_aa: CASSINRGHYEQYF; cdr3_nt: TGTGCCAGTAGTATCAACAGGGGGCACTACGAGCAGTACTTC
d_call: TRBD1; clone_size: .; j_call: TRBJ1-2; v_call: TRBV19; cdr3_aa: CASRNPGGNYGYTF; cdr3_nt: TGTGCCAGTAGAAATCCAGGGGGGAACTATGGCTACACCTTC
d_call: .; clone_size: .; j_call: TRBJ1-4; v_call: TRBV28; cdr3_aa: CASCMGGTNEKLFF; cdr3_nt: TGTGCCAGCTGCATGGGGGGCACTAATGAAAAACTGTTTTTT
d_call: .; clone_size: .; j_call: TRBJ1-3; v_call: TRBV2; cdr3_aa: CASSEAPFTASGNTIYF; cdr3_nt: TGTGCCAGCAGTGAAGCACCATTTACAGCCTCTGGAAACACCATATATTTT
d_call: .; clone_size: .; j_call: TRBJ1-2; v_call: TRBV7-2; cdr3_aa: CASSLGLGENYGYTF; cdr3_nt: TGTGCCAGCAGCTTAGGTTTAGGGGAAAACTATGGCTACACCTTC
d_call: TRBD2; clone_size: .; j_call: TRBJ2-7; v_call: TRBV18; cdr3_aa: CASSPPLADEQYF; cdr3_nt: TGTGCCAGCTCGCCTCCACTAGCGGACGAGCAGTACTTC
d_call: .; clone_size: .; j_call: TRBJ1-6; v_call: TRBV19; cdr3_aa: CASSIMDRSSYNSPLHF; cdr3_nt: TGTGCCAGTAGTATAATGGACAGAAGCTCCTATAATTCACCCCTCCACTTT
d_call: TRBD1; clone_size: .; j_call: TRBJ1-2; v_call: TRBV6-4; cdr3_aa: CASSDAGGADYGYTF; cdr3_nt: TGTGCCAGCAGTGACGCAGGGGGCGCTGACTATGGCTACACCTTC
d_call: .; clone_size: once; j_call: TRBJ2-7; v_call: TRBV6-5; cdr3_aa: CASSYRRADNYEQYF; cdr3_nt: TGTGCCAGCAGTTACAGGCGCGCGGACAACTACGAGCAGTACTTC
d_call: .; clone_size: few; j_call: TRBJ1-5; v_call: TRBV7-2; cdr3_aa: CASSLGLHQPQHF; cdr3_nt: TGTGCCAGCAGCTTAGGGTTGCATCAGCCCCAGCATTTT
d_call: .; clone_size: .; j_call: TRBJ2-5; v_call: TRBV29-1; cdr3_aa: CSVSRVEAQYF; cdr3_nt: TGCAGCGTTTCCCGCGTCGAAGCCCAGTACTTC
d_call: .; clone_size: .; j_call: TRBJ1-2; v_call: TRBV11-3; cdr3_aa: CATPLRSLNYGYTF; cdr3_nt: TGTGCCACGCCTTTAAGGAGCCTCAACTATGGCTACACCTTC
d_call: .; clone_size: .; j_call: TRBJ2-7; v_call: TRBV27; cdr3_aa: CASSRNAVPYEQYF; cdr3_nt: TGTGCCAGCAGCCGGAATGCGGTCCCCTACGAGCAGTACTTC
d_call: .; clone_size: .; j_call: TRBJ2-7; v_call: TRBV15; cdr3_aa: CATSNREYEQYF; cdr3_nt: TGTGCCACCAGCAACAGGGAGTACGAGCAGTACTTC
d_call: .; clone_size: .; j_call: TRBJ2-3; v_call: TRBV5-1; cdr3_aa: CASTSGGSTDTQYF; cdr3_nt: TGCGCCAGCACCAGCGGAGGGAGCACAGATACGCAGTATTTT
d_call: .; clone_size: .; j_call: TRBJ2-7; v_call: TRBV6-6; cdr3_aa: CASSYGRDGTYEQYF; cdr3_nt: TGTGCCAGCAGTTACGGCCGGGACGGAACCTACGAGCAGTACTTC
d_call: .; clone_size: few; j_call: TRBJ1-5; v_call: TRBV28; cdr3_aa: CASSSPQGNQPQHF; cdr3_nt: TGTGCCAGCAGTTCACCACAGGGAAATCAGCCCCAGCATTTT
d_call: .; clone_size: .; j_call: TRBJ2-3; v_call: TRBV11-3; cdr3_aa: CASSLDYGPTADTQYF; cdr3_nt: TGTGCCAGCAGCTTAGATTATGGGCCGACGGCAGATACGCAGTATTTT
d_call: .; clone_size: .; j_call: TRBJ1-1; v_call: TRBV10-3; cdr3_aa: CAIRPQEEDTEAFF; cdr3_nt: TGTGCCATCAGGCCCCAGGAGGAGGACACTGAAGCTTTCTTT
d_call: TRBD1; clone_size: .; j_call: TRBJ2-7; v_call: TRBV28; cdr3_aa: CASSPGQGTYEQYF; cdr3_nt: TGTGCCAGCAGTCCGGGACAGGGCACCTACGAGCAGTACTTC
d_call: .; clone_size: .; j_call: TRBJ2-3; v_call: TRBV9; cdr3_aa: CASSPRILTDTQYF; cdr3_nt: TGTGCCAGCAGCCCCAGGATTCTCACAGATACGCAGTATTTT
d_call: .; clone_size: .; j_call: TRBJ1-2; v_call: TRBV10-1; cdr3_aa: CASSNNRDGYTF; cdr3_nt: TGCGCCAGCAGCAACAACAGGGACGGCTACACCTTC
d_call: .; clone_size: .; j_call: TRBJ2-5; v_call: TRBV5-1; cdr3_aa: CASSLGWTTGQETQYF; cdr3_nt: TGCGCCAGCAGCTTGGGGTGGACTACAGGGCAAGAGACCCAGTACTTC
d_call: TRBD1; clone_size: .; j_call: TRBJ2-3; v_call: TRBV5-1; cdr3_aa: CASFTGESTDTQYF; cdr3_nt: TGCGCCAGCTTCACAGGGGAAAGCACAGATACGCAGTATTTT
d_call: .; clone_size: .; j_call: TRBJ2-7; v_call: TRBV18; cdr3_aa: CASSPPTSGEQYF; cdr3_nt: TGTGCCAGCTCACCCCCAACATCCGGCGAGCAGTACTTC
d_call: .; clone_size: .; j_call: TRBJ2-3; v_call: TRBV6-6; cdr3_aa: CASSYSAGSTDTQYF; cdr3_nt: TGTGCCAGCAGTTACTCGGCGGGAAGCACAGATACGCAGTATTTT
d_call: .; clone_size: .; j_call: TRBJ2-2; v_call: TRBV12-5; cdr3_aa: CASGFPATEAGELFF; cdr3_nt: TGTGCTAGTGGTTTCCCTGCGACAGAAGCCGGGGAGCTGTTTTTT